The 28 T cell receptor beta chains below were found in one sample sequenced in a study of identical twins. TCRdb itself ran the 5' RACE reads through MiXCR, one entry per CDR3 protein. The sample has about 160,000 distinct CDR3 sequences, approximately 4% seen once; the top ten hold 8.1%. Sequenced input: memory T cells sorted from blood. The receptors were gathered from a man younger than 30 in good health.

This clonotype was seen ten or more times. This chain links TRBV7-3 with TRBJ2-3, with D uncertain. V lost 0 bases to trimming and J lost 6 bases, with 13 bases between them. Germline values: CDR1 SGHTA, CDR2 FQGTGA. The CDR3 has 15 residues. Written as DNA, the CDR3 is TGTGCCAGCAGCTTAACGCTTTCAGCGAAGGATACGCAGTATTTT. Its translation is CASSLTLSAKDTQYF.

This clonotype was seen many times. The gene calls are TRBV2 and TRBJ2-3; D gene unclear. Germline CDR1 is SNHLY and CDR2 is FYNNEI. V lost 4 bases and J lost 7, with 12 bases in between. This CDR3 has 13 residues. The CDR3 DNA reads TGTGCCAGCAGTGTGGGATCGTTGAATACGCAGTATTTT. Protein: CASSVGSLNTQYF.

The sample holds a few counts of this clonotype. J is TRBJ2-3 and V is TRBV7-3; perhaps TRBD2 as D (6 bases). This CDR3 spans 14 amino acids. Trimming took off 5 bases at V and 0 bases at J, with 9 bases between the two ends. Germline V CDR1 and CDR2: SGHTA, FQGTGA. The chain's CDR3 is CASSDSGSTDTQYF. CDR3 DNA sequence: TGTGCCAGCAGCGATAGCGGTAGCACAGATACGCAGTATTTT.

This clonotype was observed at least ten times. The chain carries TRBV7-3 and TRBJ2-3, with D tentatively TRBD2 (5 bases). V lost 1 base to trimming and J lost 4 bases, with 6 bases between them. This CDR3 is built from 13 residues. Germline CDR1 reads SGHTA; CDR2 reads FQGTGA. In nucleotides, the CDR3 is TGTGCCAGCAGCTTAATGCGGGCAGATACGCAGTATTTT. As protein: CASSLMRADTQYF.

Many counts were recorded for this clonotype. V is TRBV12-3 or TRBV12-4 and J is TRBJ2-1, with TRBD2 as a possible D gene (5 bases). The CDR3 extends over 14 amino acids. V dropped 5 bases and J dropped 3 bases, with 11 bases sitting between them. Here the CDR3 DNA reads TGTGCCAGCAGTCATAGCGATTTCTACAATGAGCAGTTCTTC. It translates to CASSHSDFYNEQFF.

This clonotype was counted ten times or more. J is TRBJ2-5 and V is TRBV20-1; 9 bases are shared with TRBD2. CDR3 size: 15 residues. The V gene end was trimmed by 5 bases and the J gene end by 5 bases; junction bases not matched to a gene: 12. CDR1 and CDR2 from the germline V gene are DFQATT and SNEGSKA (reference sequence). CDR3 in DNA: TGCAGTGCTGGGAGCGGGAGGAGTCGTGGGGAGACCCAGTACTTC. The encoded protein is CSAGSGRSRGETQYF.

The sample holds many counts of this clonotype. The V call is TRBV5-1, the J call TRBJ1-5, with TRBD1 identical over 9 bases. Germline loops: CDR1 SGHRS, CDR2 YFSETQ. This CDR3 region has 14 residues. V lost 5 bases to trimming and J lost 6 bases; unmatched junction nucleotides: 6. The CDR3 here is CASSTGGSSQPQHF. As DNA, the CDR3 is TGCGCCAGCAGTACAGGGGGCTCCTCTCAGCCCCAGCATTTT. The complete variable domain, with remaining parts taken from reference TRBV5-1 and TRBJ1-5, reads KAGVTQTPRYLIKTRGQQVTLSCSPISGHRSVSWYQQTPGQGLQFLFEYFSETQRNKGNFPGRFSGRQFSNSRSEMNVSTLELGDSALYLCASSTGGSSQPQHFGDGTRLSIL.

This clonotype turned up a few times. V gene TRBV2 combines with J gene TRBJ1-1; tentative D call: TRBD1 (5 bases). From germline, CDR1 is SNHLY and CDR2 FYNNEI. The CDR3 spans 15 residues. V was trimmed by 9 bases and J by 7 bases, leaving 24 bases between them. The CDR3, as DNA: TGTGCCAGTATACAACAGGCCACGGCGAACGGTGAAGCTTTCTTT. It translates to CASIQQATANGEAFF.

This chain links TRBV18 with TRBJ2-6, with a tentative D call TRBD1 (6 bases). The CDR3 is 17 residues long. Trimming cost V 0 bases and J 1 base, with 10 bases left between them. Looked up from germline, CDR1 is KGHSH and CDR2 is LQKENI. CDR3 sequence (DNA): TGTGCCAGCTCACCACCGGTGGGGGCGTCTGGGGCCAACGTCCTGACTTTC. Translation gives CASSPPVGASGANVLTF.

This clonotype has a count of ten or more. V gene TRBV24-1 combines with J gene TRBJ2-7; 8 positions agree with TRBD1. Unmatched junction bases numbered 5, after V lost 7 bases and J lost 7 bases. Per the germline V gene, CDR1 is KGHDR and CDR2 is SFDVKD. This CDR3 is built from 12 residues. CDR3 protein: CATSGQGWEQYV. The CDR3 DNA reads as TGTGCCACCAGCGGACAGGGTTGGGAGCAGTACGTC.

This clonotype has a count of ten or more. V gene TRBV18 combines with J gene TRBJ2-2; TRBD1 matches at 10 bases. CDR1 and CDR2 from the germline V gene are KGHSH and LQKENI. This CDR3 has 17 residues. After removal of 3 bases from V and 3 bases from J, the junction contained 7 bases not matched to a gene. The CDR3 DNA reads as TGTGCCAGCTCACCGAACAGACAGGGGGCCGACACCGGGGAGCTGTTTTTT. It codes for CASSPNRQGADTGELFF.

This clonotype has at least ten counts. In nucleotides, the CDR3 is TGTGCTAGTGGTTTGAGGGTTTGGAGCAATCAGCCCCAGCATTTT. Translation gives CASGLRVWSNQPQHF. The chain couples TRBV12-5 to TRBJ1-5; no clear D gene. Germline-derived CDR1 and CDR2 are LGHNT and FRNRAP. The V gene lost 2 bases and the J gene lost 1 base, with 9 bases spanning the gap. There are 15 residues in the CDR3. Full variable domain (outside the CDR3, taken from reference TRBV12-5 and TRBJ1-5): DARVTQTPRHKVTEMGQEVTMRCQPILGHNTVFWYRQTMMQGLELLAYFRNRAPLDDSGMPKDRFSAEMPDATLATLKIQPSEPRDSAVYFCASGLRVWSNQPQHFGDGTRLSIL.

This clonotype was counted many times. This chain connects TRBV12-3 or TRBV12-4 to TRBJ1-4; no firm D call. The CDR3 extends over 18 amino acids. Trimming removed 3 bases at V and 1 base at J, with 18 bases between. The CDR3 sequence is CASSLGRASGLTNEKLFF. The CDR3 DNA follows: TGTGCCAGCAGTTTGGGTAGGGCTAGCGGGTTAACTAATGAAAAACTGTTTTTT.

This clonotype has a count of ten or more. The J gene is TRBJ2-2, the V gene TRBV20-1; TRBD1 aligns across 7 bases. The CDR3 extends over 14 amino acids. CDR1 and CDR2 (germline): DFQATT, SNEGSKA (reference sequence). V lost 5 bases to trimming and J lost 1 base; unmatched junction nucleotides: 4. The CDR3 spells CSARWTGNTGELFF. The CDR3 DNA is TGCAGTGCTCGTTGGACAGGGAACACCGGGGAGCTGTTTTTT.

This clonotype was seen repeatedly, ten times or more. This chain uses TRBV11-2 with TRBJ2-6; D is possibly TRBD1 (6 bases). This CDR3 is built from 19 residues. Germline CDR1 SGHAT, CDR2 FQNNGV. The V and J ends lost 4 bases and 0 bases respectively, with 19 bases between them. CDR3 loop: CASSSARGFLSSGANVLTF. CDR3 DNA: TGTGCCAGCAGCTCCGCCAGGGGTTTTTTATCCTCTGGGGCCAACGTCCTGACTTTC. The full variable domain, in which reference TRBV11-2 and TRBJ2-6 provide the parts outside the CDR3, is EAGVAQSPRYKIIEKRQSVAFWCNPISGHATLYWYQQILGQGPKLLIQFQNNGVVDDSQLPKDRFSAERLKGVDSTLKIQPAKLEDSAVYLCASSSARGFLSSGANVLTFGAGSRLTVL.

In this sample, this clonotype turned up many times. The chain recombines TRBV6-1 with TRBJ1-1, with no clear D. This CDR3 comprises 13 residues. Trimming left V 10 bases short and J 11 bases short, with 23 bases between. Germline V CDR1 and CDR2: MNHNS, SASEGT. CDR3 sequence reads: CATLATGFSMAFF. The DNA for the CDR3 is TGTGCCACCCTAGCCACCGGGTTCTCAATGGCTTTCTTT.

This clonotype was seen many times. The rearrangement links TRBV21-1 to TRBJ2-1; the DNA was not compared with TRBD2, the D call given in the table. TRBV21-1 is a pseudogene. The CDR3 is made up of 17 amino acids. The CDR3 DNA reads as TGTGCCAGCAGCAAAGGACTAGCGGGGGCCCATTACAATGAGCAGTTCTTC. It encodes CASSKGLAGAHYNEQFF.

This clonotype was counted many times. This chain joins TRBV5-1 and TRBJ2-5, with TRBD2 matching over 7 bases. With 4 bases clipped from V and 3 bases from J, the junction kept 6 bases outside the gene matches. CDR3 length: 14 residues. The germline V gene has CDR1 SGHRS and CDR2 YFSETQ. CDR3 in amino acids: CASSDTAGEETQYF. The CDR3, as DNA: TGCGCCAGCAGCGATACGGCGGGGGAAGAGACCCAGTACTTC.

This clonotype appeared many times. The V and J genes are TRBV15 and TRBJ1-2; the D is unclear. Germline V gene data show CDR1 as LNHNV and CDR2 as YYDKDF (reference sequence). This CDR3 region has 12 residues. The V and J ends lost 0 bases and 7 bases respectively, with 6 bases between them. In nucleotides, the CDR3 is TGTGCCACCAGCAGAGATCGGGCTGGCTACACCTTC. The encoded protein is CATSRDRAGYTF.

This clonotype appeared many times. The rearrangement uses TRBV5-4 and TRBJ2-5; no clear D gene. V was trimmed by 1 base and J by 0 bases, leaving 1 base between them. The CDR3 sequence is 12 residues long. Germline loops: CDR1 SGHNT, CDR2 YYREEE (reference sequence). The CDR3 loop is CASSLNQETQYF. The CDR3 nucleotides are TGTGCCAGCAGCTTGAACCAAGAGACCCAGTACTTC.

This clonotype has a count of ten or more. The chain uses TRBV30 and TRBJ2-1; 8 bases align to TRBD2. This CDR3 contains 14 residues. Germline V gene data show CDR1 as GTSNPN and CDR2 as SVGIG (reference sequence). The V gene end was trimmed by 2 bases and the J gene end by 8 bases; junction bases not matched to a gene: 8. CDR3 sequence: CAWSMSGGPHEQFF. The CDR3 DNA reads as TGTGCCTGGAGTATGTCGGGAGGGCCCCATGAGCAGTTCTTC.

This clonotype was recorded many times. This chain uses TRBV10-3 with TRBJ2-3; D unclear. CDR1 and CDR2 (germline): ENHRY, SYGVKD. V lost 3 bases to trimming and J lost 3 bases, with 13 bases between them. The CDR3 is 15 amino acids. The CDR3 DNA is TGTGCCATCAGTGAACCCTCGCGGCGTACAGATACGCAGTATTTT. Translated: CAISEPSRRTDTQYF.

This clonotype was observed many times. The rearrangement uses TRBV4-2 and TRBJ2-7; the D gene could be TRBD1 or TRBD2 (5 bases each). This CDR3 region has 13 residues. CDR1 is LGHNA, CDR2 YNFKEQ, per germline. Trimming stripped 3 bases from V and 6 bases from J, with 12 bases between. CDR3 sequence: CASSHPGAPEQYF. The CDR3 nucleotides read TGTGCCAGCAGCCACCCCGGGGCTCCCGAGCAGTACTTC.

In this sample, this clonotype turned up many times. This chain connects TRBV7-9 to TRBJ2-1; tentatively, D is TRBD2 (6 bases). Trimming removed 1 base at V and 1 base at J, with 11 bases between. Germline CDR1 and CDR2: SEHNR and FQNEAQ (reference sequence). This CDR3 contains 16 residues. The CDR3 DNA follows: TGTGCCAGCAGCTTAGGGGCGGGACTTTCCTACAATGAGCAGTTCTTC. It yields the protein CASSLGAGLSYNEQFF.

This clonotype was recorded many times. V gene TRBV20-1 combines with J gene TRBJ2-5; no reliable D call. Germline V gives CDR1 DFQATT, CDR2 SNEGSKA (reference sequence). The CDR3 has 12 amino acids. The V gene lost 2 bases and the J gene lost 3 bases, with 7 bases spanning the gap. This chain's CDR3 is CSARSGKETQYF. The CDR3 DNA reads TGCAGTGCTAGAAGTGGGAAAGAGACCCAGTACTTC.

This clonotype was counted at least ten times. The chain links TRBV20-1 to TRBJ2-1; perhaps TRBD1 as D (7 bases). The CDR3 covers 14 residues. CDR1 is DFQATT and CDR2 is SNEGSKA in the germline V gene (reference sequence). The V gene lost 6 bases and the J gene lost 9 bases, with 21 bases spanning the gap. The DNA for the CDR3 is TGCAGTGCACCTCGACAGGGCTTCGGGAGTGAGCAGTTCTTC. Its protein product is CSAPRQGFGSEQFF.

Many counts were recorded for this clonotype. The DNA for the CDR3 is TGCAGTGCTAATCGGCGGGACGTGGGTGAGCAGTTCTTC. Translation: CSANRRDVGEQFF. The V gene is TRBV20-1, the J gene TRBJ2-1, with a weak D call TRBD2 (6 bases). Per the germline V gene, CDR1 is DFQATT and CDR2 is SNEGSKA (reference sequence). The CDR3 is 13 residues long. The V end lost 4 bases, the J end lost 9 bases, and 16 bases lay between the germline ends.

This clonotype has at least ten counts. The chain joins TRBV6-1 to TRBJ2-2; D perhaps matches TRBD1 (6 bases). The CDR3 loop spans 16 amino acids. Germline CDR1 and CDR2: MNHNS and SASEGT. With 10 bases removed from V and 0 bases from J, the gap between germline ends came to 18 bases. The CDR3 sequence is CAKQGTLLANTGELFF. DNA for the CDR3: TGTGCCAAGCAGGGGACATTACTAGCGAACACCGGGGAGCTGTTTTTT.